This T cell receptor (beta chain) was found in a study of somatic mutations in cytotoxic T cells in rheumatoid arthritis. The wider study: Patient blood, which was peripheral blood collected as 30 ml EDTA, was drawn right after diagnosis and before any treatment started.

Broader study findings: It was found that CD8+ T-cell clonality in rheumatoid arthritis patients did not differ significantly from that in age-matched healthy controls.

Concerning this clone itself: The antigen is not known.

The CDR3 loop spans 17 amino acids. CDR1 SGHVS and CDR2 FQNEAQ come from the germline V gene. The J segment lost 6 bases and the V segment lost 1 base, leaving 10 bases of the junction unmatched. Data came from immunoSEQ multiplex PCR; TCRdb stores just in-frame clones and leaves some out. The table has about 7,000 clones, 65% to 80% seen once. The chain couples TRBV7-8 to TRBJ2-2; the match to TRBD1 covers 8 bases. Sequencing was performed on CD8+ T cells sorted from blood. This sequence was found in an adult with rheumatoid arthritis. The chain's CDR3 is CASSLVVDRVGAGELFF. The CDR3 nucleotides read TGTGCCAGCAGCTTAGTAGTGGACAGGGTTGGGGCCGGGGAGCTGTTTTTT.